Each of the 14 T cell receptor beta chains below was sequenced from the same sample in a study of CD8+ T cells in alopecia areata. Treatment indicated: oral pan-JAK inhibitor, 5-10 mg twice daily. Once RNA had been extracted, it was reverse transcribed into cDNA to act as the sequencing template. Clones were sequenced by immunoSEQ multiplex PCR, and TCRdb holds only the in-frame ones, with some missing. The sample holds 95,000 to 120,000 clones, around three fifths seen once. Source: CD4+ T cells sorted from blood, taken at week 24, from a patient treated with tofacitinib. These receptor sequences come from a human donor with alopecia areata.

The sample holds a few counts of this clone. The chain uses TRBV5-1 and TRBJ2-7, with 7 bases identical to TRBD1. V gave up 4 bases and J gave up 1 base; unmatched junction bases: 8. The CDR3 loop spans 15 amino acids. Germline assignment: CDR1 SGHRS and CDR2 YFSETQ. CDR3 protein: CASSQDREMSYEQYF. CDR3 DNA sequence: TGCGCCAGCAGCCAAGACAGGGAGATGTCCTACGAGCAGTACTTC.

With respect to this clone: In the same sample, other DNA sequences code for this CDR3. The chain carries TRBV6-6 and TRBJ1-1, with D perhaps TRBD1 (6 bases). The germline V gene has CDR1 MNHNY and CDR2 SVGAGI (reference sequence). Trimming took off 0 bases at V and 0 bases at J, with 11 bases between the two ends. There are 16 residues in the CDR3. CDR3 residues: CASSYSSPGVNTEAFF. CDR3 sequence (DNA): TGTGCCAGCAGTTACTCGTCCCCAGGGGTGAACACTGAAGCTTTCTTT.

The rearrangement links TRBV10-3 to TRBJ1-5; D ambiguous. Trimming cost V 4 bases and J 3 bases, with 10 bases left between them. This CDR3 comprises 14 residues. The germline V gene has CDR1 ENHRY and CDR2 SYGVKD. CDR3: CAISGGNANQPQHF. The CDR3 DNA sequence: TGTGCCATCAGTGGGGGAAACGCCAATCAGCCCCAGCATTTT.

The rearrangement links TRBV14 to TRBJ1-6; D is unclear. The germline V gene encodes CDR1 SGHDN and CDR2 FVKESK. The CDR3 has 16 amino acids. The V end lost 4 bases, the J end lost 8 bases, and 18 bases lay between the germline ends. CDR3 DNA: TGTGCCAGCAGCCCTACCCGAGGAGGCACCGATTCACCCCTCCACTTT. As protein: CASSPTRGGTDSPLHF.

This rearrangement joins TRBV7-9 to TRBJ2-2; unclear D gene. Per the germline V gene, CDR1 is SEHNR and CDR2 is FQNEAQ (reference sequence). The CDR3 runs 17 residues. The ends were cut back, 5 bases at V and 4 bases at J, with 20 bases in the middle. The CDR3 sequence is CASSLSQGERGTGELFF. CDR3 DNA sequence: TGTGCCAGCAGCCTGAGCCAAGGCGAGCGAGGCACCGGGGAGCTGTTTTTT.

The CDR3 DNA reads TGTGCCTGGAGTGTATACAGAGAGACCCAGTACTTC. Amino acids: CAWSVYRETQYF. The chain is built from TRBV30 and TRBJ2-5; no firm D call. The CDR3 extends over 12 amino acids. The germline CDR1 and CDR2 sequences are GTSNPN and SVGIG (reference sequence). Deletions cut 0 bases from V and 4 bases from J, with 6 bases between. Looking up the rest from reference TRBV30 and TRBJ2-5 gives the full variable domain: SQTIHQWPATLVQPVGSPLSLECTVEGTSNPNLYWYRQAAGRGLQLLFYSVGIGQISSEVPQNLSASRPQDRQFILSSKKLLLSDSGFYLCAWSVYRETQYFGPGTRLLVL.

The V and J genes are TRBV30 and TRBJ2-7; possibly TRBD2 for D (5 bases). The CDR3 has 13 amino acids. The germline V gene encodes CDR1 GTSNPN and CDR2 SVGIG (reference sequence). V lost 0 bases to trimming and J lost 7 bases, with 13 bases between them. The CDR3: CAWSVSRDTEQYF. The CDR3, as DNA: TGTGCCTGGAGTGTATCTCGGGATACAGAGCAGTACTTC.

This clone was detected only once. In DNA, the CDR3 is TGTGCCAGCAAAGCAACTGGGCACTATGGCTACACCTTC. It codes for CASKATGHYGYTF. The V and J genes are TRBV6-5 and TRBJ1-2; D remains unclear. Germline lookup yields CDR1 MNHEY and CDR2 SVGAGI. CDR3 size: 13 residues. V was trimmed by 7 bases and J by 3 bases, leaving 12 bases between them.

The rearrangement joins TRBV10-3 to TRBJ1-2; TRBD1 might be the D (6 bases). Per germline, CDR1 ENHRY and CDR2 SYGVKD. There are 15 residues in the CDR3. Between the trimmed V and J ends, which lost 10 bases and 9 bases, there was a span of 27 bases. The chain's CDR3 is CATLQGAGITQRYTF. The CDR3 coding sequence is TGTGCCACCCTACAGGGTGCAGGCATCACACAGCGCTACACCTTC.

The chain combines TRBV9 with TRBJ2-5, with D possibly being TRBD2 (6 bases). This CDR3 contains 14 residues. The V end was cut by 5 bases, the J end by 2 bases, with 13 bases between. CDR1 is SGDLS, CDR2 YYNGEE, per germline. As DNA, the CDR3 is TGTGCCAGCAGTGATAGCGGAGTTCAAGAGACCCAGTACTTC. Translating it yields CASSDSGVQETQYF.

Only a few counts were recorded for this clone. The chain couples TRBV6-5 to TRBJ2-5; D may be TRBD1 or TRBD2 (6 bases each). Germline values: CDR1 MNHEY, CDR2 SVGAGI. V shed 5 bases and J shed 5 bases, with 15 bases lying between them. The CDR3 runs to 14 residues. CDR3 nucleotide sequence: TGTGCCAGCAGTACGGGGGCTGTGGTGGAGACCCAGTACTTC. This encodes CASSTGAVVETQYF.

Comments on this clone: At one end, the junction sequence differs from germline, possibly due to a read error. This chain uses TRBV6-5 with TRBJ2-7, with 9 bases identical to TRBD1. This CDR3 spans 13 amino acids. The germline V gene encodes CDR1 MNHEY and CDR2 SVGAGI. The CDR3 here is CASSAGQGLADVF. The CDR3 DNA sequence: TGTGCCAGCAGCGCAGGACAGGGGTTAGCGGACGTCTTC.

V gene TRBV5-1 combines with J gene TRBJ2-1; 8 positions match TRBD2. This CDR3 comprises 20 residues. V was pared by 1 base and J by 0 bases, with 15 bases of the junction left unmatched. CDR1 is SGHRS and CDR2 is YFSETQ in the germline V gene. CDR3 loop: CASSLYPRLAGLSSYNEQFF. As DNA, the CDR3 is TGCGCCAGCAGCTTGTACCCGCGGCTAGCGGGCCTCAGCTCCTACAATGAGCAGTTCTTC.

This chain joins TRBV7-2 and TRBJ2-7, with 7 nucleotides matching TRBD2. V lost 2 bases to trimming and J lost 0 bases; unmatched junction nucleotides: 7. In germline, CDR1 is SGHTA, CDR2 FQGNSA. The CDR3 loop spans 16 amino acids. CDR3 in DNA: TGTGCCAGCAGCTTAACGGGAGGACAAAGCTCCTACGAGCAGTACTTC. It encodes CASSLTGGQSSYEQYF. The variable domain in full, completed from reference TRBV7-2 and TRBJ2-7, reads GAGVSQSPSNKVTEKGKDVELRCDPISGHTALYWYRQSLGQGLEFLIYFQGNSAPDKSGLPSDRFSAERTGGSVSTLTIQRTQQEDSAVYLCASSLTGGQSSYEQYFGPGTRLTVT.